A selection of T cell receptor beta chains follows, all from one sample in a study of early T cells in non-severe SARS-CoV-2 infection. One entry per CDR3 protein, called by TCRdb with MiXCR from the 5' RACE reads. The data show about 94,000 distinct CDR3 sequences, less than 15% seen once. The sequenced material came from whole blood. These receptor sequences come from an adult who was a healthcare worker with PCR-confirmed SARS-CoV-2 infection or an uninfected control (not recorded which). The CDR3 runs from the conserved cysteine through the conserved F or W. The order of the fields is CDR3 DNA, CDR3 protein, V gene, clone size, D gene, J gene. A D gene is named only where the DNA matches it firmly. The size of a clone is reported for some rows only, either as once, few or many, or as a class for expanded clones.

cdr3_nt: TGTGCCAGCCTTATGGGGGTGGGCATGGGGTACAATGAGCAGTTCTTC
cdr3_aa: CASLMGVGMGYNEQFF
v_call: TRBV6-1
clone_size: .
d_call: .
j_call: TRBJ2-1

cdr3_nt: TGCAGTGCCCCGGGACAGGGGAAACCAGACAATGAGCAGTTCTTC
cdr3_aa: CSAPGQGKPDNEQFF
v_call: TRBV20-1
clone_size: few
d_call: TRBD1
j_call: TRBJ2-1

cdr3_nt: TGTGCCAGCAGCAACCGTGGACAGGGCTATAATTCACCCCTCCACTTT
cdr3_aa: CASSNRGQGYNSPLHF
v_call: TRBV7-2
clone_size: .
d_call: TRBD1
j_call: TRBJ1-6

cdr3_nt: TGTGCCAGCTCACCACCAGGGCTTGGGTCTTCCTACGAGCAGTACTTC
cdr3_aa: CASSPPGLGSSYEQYF
v_call: TRBV18
clone_size: .
d_call: .
j_call: TRBJ2-7

cdr3_nt: TGCAGCCCAGGACTAGCGGGGGGCCTTCTCACAGATACGCAGTATTTT
cdr3_aa: CSPGLAGGLLTDTQYF
v_call: TRBV29-1
clone_size: .
d_call: TRBD2
j_call: TRBJ2-3

cdr3_nt: TGCAGTGCTAGAGATAAGCGGGGGCCACTCTTCGACGATACGCAGTATTTT
cdr3_aa: CSARDKRGPLFDDTQYF
v_call: TRBV20-1
clone_size: .
d_call: TRBD2
j_call: TRBJ2-3

cdr3_nt: TGTGCCAGCAGCGCACCCGTGGCGGGGGGGTCCACAGATACGCAGTATTTT
cdr3_aa: CASSAPVAGGSTDTQYF
v_call: TRBV9
clone_size: .
d_call: TRBD2
j_call: TRBJ2-3

cdr3_nt: TGTGCCAGCAACCTGGGACTAGCGGGGCGCGGGGATACGCAGTATTTT
cdr3_aa: CASNLGLAGRGDTQYF
v_call: TRBV7-2
clone_size: many
d_call: TRBD2
j_call: TRBJ2-3

cdr3_nt: TGTGCCAGCAGTTTATCGGCGGGGGGTATTAATGAGCAGTTCTTC
cdr3_aa: CASSLSAGGINEQFF
v_call: TRBV28
clone_size: .
d_call: TRBD2
j_call: TRBJ2-1

cdr3_nt: TGTGCCAGCAGCCAACGACTGCGAGAGACCCAGTACTTC
cdr3_aa: CASSQRLRETQYF
v_call: TRBV4-2
clone_size: .
d_call: .
j_call: TRBJ2-5

cdr3_nt: TGTGCCACCAGCGACGGAGGACCCGGGGAGCTGTTTTTT
cdr3_aa: CATSDGGPGELFF
v_call: TRBV15
clone_size: many
d_call: .
j_call: TRBJ2-2

cdr3_nt: TGCGCCAGCAGTGCCCAGACGGGGGTCGGGTATTTT
cdr3_aa: CASSAQTGVGYF
v_call: TRBV10-1
clone_size: .
d_call: .
j_call: TRBJ2-3

cdr3_nt: TGTGCCAGCAGCTGGGACAGGGTAGGCTCTGAAGCTTTCTTT
cdr3_aa: CASSWDRVGSEAFF
v_call: TRBV7-9
clone_size: many
d_call: TRBD1
j_call: TRBJ1-1

cdr3_nt: TGTGCCACTGCGACAGCCTCTGGAAACACCATATATTTT
cdr3_aa: CATATASGNTIYF
v_call: TRBV6-5
clone_size: few
d_call: .
j_call: TRBJ1-3

cdr3_nt: TGTGCCAGCAGCATGAGCGGAGGTCCTTACAATGAGCAGTTCTTC
cdr3_aa: CASSMSGGPYNEQFF
v_call: TRBV11-2
clone_size: few
d_call: .
j_call: TRBJ2-1

cdr3_nt: TGCGCCAGCAGCCAAGGAATAAGAGGGGGACTGAGTGGAAACACCATATATTTT
cdr3_aa: CASSQGIRGGLSGNTIYF
v_call: TRBV4-1
clone_size: few
d_call: .
j_call: TRBJ1-3

cdr3_nt: TGTGCCAGCAGTTTCGACTCTGAAGCTTTCTTT
cdr3_aa: CASSFDSEAFF
v_call: TRBV7-6
clone_size: few
d_call: .
j_call: TRBJ1-1

cdr3_nt: TGTGCCAGCGTTTTAGGGCTCACCCAAGAGACCCAGTACTTC
cdr3_aa: CASVLGLTQETQYF
v_call: TRBV2
clone_size: .
d_call: .
j_call: TRBJ2-5

cdr3_nt: TGCAGTGCTAGTGTTGCCAGGGGGCATAATTCACCCCTCCACTTT
cdr3_aa: CSASVARGHNSPLHF
v_call: TRBV20-1
clone_size: few
d_call: TRBD1
j_call: TRBJ1-6

cdr3_nt: TGTGCCAGCAGTTTGGGGCGGGCCTATGGCTACACCTTC
cdr3_aa: CASSLGRAYGYTF
v_call: TRBV28
clone_size: many
d_call: .
j_call: TRBJ1-2

cdr3_nt: TGTGCCAGCGGTACAGGGGGGGATCAGCCCCAGCATTTT
cdr3_aa: CASGTGGDQPQHF
v_call: TRBV21-1
clone_size: .
d_call: .
j_call: TRBJ1-5

cdr3_nt: TGTGCCAGCAGTAAACTAGCGGGGGAAACAGATACGCAGTATTTT
cdr3_aa: CASSKLAGETDTQYF
v_call: TRBV6-5
clone_size: .
d_call: TRBD2
j_call: TRBJ2-3

cdr3_nt: TGTGCCAGCAGTTTCGGGGCAGTTAGCACAGATACGCAGTATTTT
cdr3_aa: CASSFGAVSTDTQYF
v_call: TRBV28
clone_size: .
d_call: .
j_call: TRBJ2-3

cdr3_nt: TGTGCCAGCAGCCAGAGTTCCTATGGCTACACCTTC
cdr3_aa: CASSQSSYGYTF
v_call: TRBV3-1
clone_size: many
d_call: .
j_call: TRBJ1-2

cdr3_nt: TGTGCCAGCAGCCAAGATGTCCGGGTGACCAACTTC
cdr3_aa: CASSQDVRVTNF
v_call: TRBV3-1
clone_size: .
d_call: .
j_call: TRBJ2-4

cdr3_nt: TGTGCCAGCAGCCAAGACGCGGGGGACAATGAGCAGTTCTTC
cdr3_aa: CASSQDAGDNEQFF
v_call: TRBV4-2
clone_size: many
d_call: TRBD2
j_call: TRBJ2-1

cdr3_nt: TGTGCCAGCAGCGGAGGGAGAACACCCCTCCACTTT
cdr3_aa: CASSGGRTPLHF
v_call: TRBV11-2
clone_size: many
d_call: .
j_call: TRBJ1-6

cdr3_nt: TGCGCCAGCAGCTTGGAGGCAACTGGAAACACCATATATTTT
cdr3_aa: CASSLEATGNTIYF
v_call: TRBV5-1
clone_size: .
d_call: .
j_call: TRBJ1-3

cdr3_nt: TGTGCCAGCAGCGGCGGGACGGGCGGACCCCAAGAGACCCAGTACTTC
cdr3_aa: CASSGGTGGPQETQYF
v_call: TRBV5-4
clone_size: few
d_call: .
j_call: TRBJ2-5

cdr3_nt: TGTGCCAGCAGGGTGACTAGCGGGGGGACTCCTGAGCAGTTCTTC
cdr3_aa: CASRVTSGGTPEQFF
v_call: TRBV2
clone_size: .
d_call: TRBD2
j_call: TRBJ2-1

cdr3_nt: TGTGCCAGCAGATCCATAAGGGGGAGCCGTTTATACAATGAGCAGTTCTTC
cdr3_aa: CASRSIRGSRLYNEQFF
v_call: TRBV11-2
clone_size: many
d_call: .
j_call: TRBJ2-1